This T cell receptor (beta chain) was sequenced in a study of cytomegalovirus exposure and HLA in healthy donors. Trimming left V 1 base short and J 9 bases short, with 4 bases between. The germline V gene encodes CDR1 SGHNT and CDR2 YENEEA. The CDR3 sequence is 12 residues long. General study results and limits: As a later analysis showed, several of the most significant clusters appeared to be linked to common viral pathogens. Cytomegalovirus association was listed for roughly 160 TCR beta chains. Later genetic work tied a missense DCLRE1C variant to beta-chain V and J trimming.

Points on this clone: Its specificity is unknown.

Sampled while nominally healthy, donors likely had unrecorded immune exposures. Researchers ran the PCR with 60 Vbeta and 13 Jbeta primers. Measured with immunoSEQ multiplex PCR; TCRdb has only the in-frame clones, and not every one. Of roughly 190,000 clones detected, about 13% appear once; the ten largest clones hold 7.8%. This sequence originates from a man aged 50 to 60 in good health and CMV-seropositive. The chain couples TRBV11-3 to TRBJ1-6; D is unresolved. Sequenced sample: PBMCs. This CDR3 reads CASSLGASPLHF. The CDR3 region has the DNA TGTGCCAGCAGCTTAGGAGCTTCACCCCTCCACTTT.